This TCR beta chain came from a study of T cell responses to AZD1222 COVID-19 vaccine. For the study at large: Researchers grouped second doses given at about 4 or about 12 weeks into one pool. Regarding the study as a whole: White British ancestry dominated among donors, who included more females, and clonal diversity was possibly underestimated. Across spike, vaccine-associated CD4 TCRs were found, dominant at 160-218 and 743-854.

Produced via immunoSEQ multiplex PCR; TCRdb's table is partial and in-frame only. The sample yields fewer than 200,000 clones, almost 95% seen once. Germline loops: CDR1 SGHRS, CDR2 YFSETQ. Germline trimming cut 8 bases from V and 0 bases from J; bases unmatched to any gene: 6. There are 14 residues in the CDR3. A note on this clone: What it binds is unknown.

The TCR comes from an adult in good health. This sequence joins TRBV5-1 and TRBJ2-3; 7 bases are shared with TRBD1. Sample: peripheral blood, taken on day 0 of AZD1222 vaccination. The CDR3 DNA reads TGCGCCAGTTATGGACAGGAAAGCACAGATACGCAGTATTTT. As protein: CASYGQESTDTQYF. Full variable domain (rest looked up from reference TRBV5-1 and TRBJ2-3): KAGVTQTPRYLIKTRGQQVTLSCSPISGHRSVSWYQQTPGQGLQFLFEYFSETQRNKGNFPGRFSGRQFSNSRSEMNVSTLELGDSALYLCASYGQESTDTQYFGPGTRLTVL.